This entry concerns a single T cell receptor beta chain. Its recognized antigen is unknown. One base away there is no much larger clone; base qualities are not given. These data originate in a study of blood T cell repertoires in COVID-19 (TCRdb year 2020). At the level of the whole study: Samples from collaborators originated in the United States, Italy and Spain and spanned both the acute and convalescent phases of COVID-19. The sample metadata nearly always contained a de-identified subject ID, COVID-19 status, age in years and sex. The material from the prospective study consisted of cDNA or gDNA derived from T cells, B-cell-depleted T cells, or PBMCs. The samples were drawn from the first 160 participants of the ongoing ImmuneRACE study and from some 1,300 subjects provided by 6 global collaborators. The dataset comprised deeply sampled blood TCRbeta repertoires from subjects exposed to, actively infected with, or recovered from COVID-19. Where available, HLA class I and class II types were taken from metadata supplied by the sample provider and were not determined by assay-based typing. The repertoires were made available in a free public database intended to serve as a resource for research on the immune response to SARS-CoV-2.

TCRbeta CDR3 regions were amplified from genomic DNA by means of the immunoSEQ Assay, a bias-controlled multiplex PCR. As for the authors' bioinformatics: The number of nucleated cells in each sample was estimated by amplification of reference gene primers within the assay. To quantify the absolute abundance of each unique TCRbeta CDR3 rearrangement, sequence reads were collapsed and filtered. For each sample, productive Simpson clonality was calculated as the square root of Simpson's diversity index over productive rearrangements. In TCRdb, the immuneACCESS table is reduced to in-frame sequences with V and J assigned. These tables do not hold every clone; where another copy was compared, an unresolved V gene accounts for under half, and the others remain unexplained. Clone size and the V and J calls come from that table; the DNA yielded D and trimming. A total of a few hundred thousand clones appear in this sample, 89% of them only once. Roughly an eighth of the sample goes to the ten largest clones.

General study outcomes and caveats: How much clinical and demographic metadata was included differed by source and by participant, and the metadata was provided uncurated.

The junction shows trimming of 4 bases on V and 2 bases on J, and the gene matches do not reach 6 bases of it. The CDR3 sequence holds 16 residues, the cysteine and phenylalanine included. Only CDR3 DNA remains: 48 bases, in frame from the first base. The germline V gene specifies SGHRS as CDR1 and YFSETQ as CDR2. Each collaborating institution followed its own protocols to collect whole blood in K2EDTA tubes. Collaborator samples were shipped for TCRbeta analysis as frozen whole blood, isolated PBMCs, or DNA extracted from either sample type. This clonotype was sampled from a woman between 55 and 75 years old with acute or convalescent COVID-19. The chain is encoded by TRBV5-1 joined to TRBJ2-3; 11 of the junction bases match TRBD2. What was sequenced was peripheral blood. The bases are TGCGCCAGCAGCCTGGTGACTAGCGGGGCCACAGATACGCAGTATTTT. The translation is CASSLVTSGATDTQYF.